The clone carrying this T cell receptor beta chain was seen a handful of times. The PCR employed 60 Vbeta primers together with 13 Jbeta primers. Sequenced by immunoSEQ multiplex PCR; TCRdb stores in-frame clones only, minus some. The sample lists roughly 150,000 clones, roughly 68% seen once, with less than 11% in the top ten. This entry belongs to a study of cytomegalovirus exposure and HLA in healthy donors. The CDR3 spans 17 residues. Trimming left V 4 bases short and J 0 bases short, with 16 bases between. Germline values: CDR1 SEHNR, CDR2 FQNEAQ (reference sequence). The sample was PBMCs. The chain links TRBV7-9 to TRBJ2-1; D perhaps matches TRBD1 (6 bases). The receptor comes from a man aged 25-45 years in good health and CMV-seropositive. The CDR3: CASSSGTRLSSYNEQFF. CDR3 nucleotides: TGTGCCAGCAGCTCAGGGACAAGACTTAGCTCCTACAATGAGCAGTTCTTC.